The subject of this entry is one T cell receptor beta chain. Its matching antigen is unknown. This sample stems from a study of cytomegalovirus exposure and HLA in healthy donors. About the study: Of around 400 genotyped donors, around 86% grouped in the Caucasian-associated ancestry cluster.

Notes on the study in general: Investigators reported 150 to 200 TCR beta chains as tied to cytomegalovirus.

This CDR3 has 14 residues. Germline lookup yields CDR1 MNHEY and CDR2 SMNVEV (reference sequence). The V end lost 3 bases, the J end lost 7 bases, and 12 bases lay between the germline ends. In the PCR, 60 Vbeta and 13 Jbeta primers were used. The table came from immunoSEQ multiplex PCR; TCRdb's copy has only in-frame clones and leaves some out. The sample lists 250,000 to 300,000 clones, about nine tenths occurring once. The chain carries TRBV27 and TRBJ1-4; D call uncertain. The specimen sequenced was PBMCs. This receptor was obtained from a girl aged 2 to 9 in good health and CMV-seronegative. Here the CDR3 DNA reads TGTGCCAGCAGTTTCCGGGGAGGGCGTGAAAAACTGTTTTTT. Translated, it gives CASSFRGGREKLFF.